This T cell receptor beta chain was observed in a study of Graves' ophthalmopathy and Graves' hyperthyroidism. CDR1 and CDR2 (germline): SQVTM, ANQGSEA. V lost 4 bases and J 5 bases, leaving 11 bases between the germline ends. CDR3 length equals 12 residues. For repertoire sequencing, the TCR beta CDR3 regions were amplified from RNA transcripts. Second-round multiplex PCR followed a first-round RT-PCR using HTBI primers. From the multiplex PCR reads, TCRdb called clonotypes with MiXCR, one entry per CDR3 protein. Seen here are 200,000 to 300,000 distinct CDR3 sequences, roughly 50% observed once, and the top ten hold around 43%. Regarding the study as a whole: A majority of expanded thyroid clonotypes exceeding 0.001 frequency were likewise present in blood.

This clonotype was counted only a few times. What it recognizes is unknown. This clonotype was obtained from an adult man with Graves' ophthalmopathy. Sequenced sample: peripheral blood. The chain employs TRBV29-1 and TRBJ2-5; D uncertain. CDR3 sequence: CSVVAVGETQYF. In DNA, the CDR3 is TGCAGCGTTGTTGCGGTTGGTGAGACCCAGTACTTC.